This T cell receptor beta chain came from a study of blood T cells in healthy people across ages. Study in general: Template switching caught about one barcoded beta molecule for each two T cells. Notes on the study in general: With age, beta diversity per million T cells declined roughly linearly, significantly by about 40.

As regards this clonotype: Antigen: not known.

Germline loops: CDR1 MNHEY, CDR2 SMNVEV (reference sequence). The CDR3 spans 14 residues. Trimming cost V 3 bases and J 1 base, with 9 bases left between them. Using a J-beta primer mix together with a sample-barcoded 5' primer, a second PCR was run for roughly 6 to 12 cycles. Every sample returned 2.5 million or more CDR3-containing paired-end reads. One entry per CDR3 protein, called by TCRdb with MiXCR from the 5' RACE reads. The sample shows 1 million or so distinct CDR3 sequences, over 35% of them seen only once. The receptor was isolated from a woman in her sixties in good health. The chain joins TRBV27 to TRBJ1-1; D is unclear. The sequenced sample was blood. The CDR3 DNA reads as TGTGCCAGCAGTTTGGCCAGCCAGAACACTGAAGCTTTCTTT. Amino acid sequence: CASSLASQNTEAFF.